One and the same sample provided the 27 T cell receptor beta chains below, sequenced in a study of beta chain features in type 1 diabetes. Sequencing targeted expressed TCRB transcripts, as all isolated RNA had been reverse transcribed. Profiled with immunoSEQ multiplex PCR; TCRdb holds only in-frame clones, not every one. Altogether 850,000 to 900,000 clones are present, 15% to 20% being singletons, with the ten largest covering about 0.02%. Specimen: naive CD4+ T cells from blood. The receptors shown here come from a woman under 30 in good health.

This clone was observed a handful of times. The chain employs TRBV7-3 and TRBJ2-2, with 9 bases identical to TRBD2. Germline V lookup: CDR1 SGHTA, CDR2 FQGTGA. This CDR3 is 15 amino acids long. Trimming removed 5 bases from V and 2 bases from J; junction bases left unmatched: 3. CDR3 amino acids: CASSNSGRNTGELFF. The CDR3 nucleotides are TGTGCCAGCAGCAATAGCGGGAGAAACACCGGGGAGCTGTTTTTT.

This clone was counted only a few times. The genes are TRBV15 and TRBJ2-5; D ambiguous. The germline V gene encodes CDR1 LNHNV and CDR2 YYDKDF (reference sequence). Trimming removed 8 bases at V and 5 bases at J, with 15 bases between. This CDR3 contains 13 residues. As DNA, the CDR3 is TGTGCCACCGGCGCCCCCCCAGCTGAGACCCAGTACTTC. Amino acid sequence: CATGAPPAETQYF.

The table lists this clone with a few counts. This chain links TRBV7-9 with TRBJ1-1; D remains unclear. The CDR3 is made up of 14 amino acids. The germline gives CDR1 SEHNR, CDR2 FQNEAQ (reference sequence). V lost 1 base and J 5 bases, leaving 11 bases between the germline ends. In nucleotides, the CDR3 is TGTGCCAGCAGCTTAGAGTGGGCTAGGACTGAAGCTTTCTTT. Residues: CASSLEWARTEAFF.

This clone was counted a few times. The chain carries TRBV5-1 and TRBJ2-4; 10 bases agree with TRBD2. CDR3 size: 18 residues. Germline V gene data show CDR1 as SGHRS and CDR2 as YFSETQ. J lost 0 bases, V lost 4 bases, and 10 bases had no gene match. The CDR3: CASSVLAGGLPAKNIQYF. The CDR3, as DNA: TGCGCCAGCAGCGTGTTAGCGGGAGGCCTCCCAGCCAAAAACATTCAGTACTTC.

This chain uses TRBV20-1 with TRBJ1-2; D is unresolved. The CDR3 sequence is 11 residues long. The germline gives CDR1 DFQATT, CDR2 SNEGSKA (reference sequence). Trimming stripped 3 bases from V and 6 bases from J, with 8 bases between. The CDR3 here is CSASLRDGYTF. The CDR3 nucleotides are TGCAGTGCTAGTCTTCGGGATGGCTACACCTTC.

The gene calls are TRBV28 and TRBJ1-5, with D unresolved. V was trimmed by 5 bases and J by 5 bases, leaving 7 bases between them. This CDR3 contains 12 residues. Germline CDR1 is MDHEN and CDR2 is SYDVKM. The CDR3, as DNA: TGTGCCAGCAGTCCACCGTATCAGCCCCAGCATTTT. It specifies CASSPPYQPQHF.

This chain uses TRBV7-9 with TRBJ2-5; maybe TRBD2 (5 bases). Germline CDR1 SEHNR, CDR2 FQNEAQ (reference sequence). There are 14 residues in the CDR3. V lost 7 bases to trimming and J lost 4 bases, with 16 bases between them. Here the CDR3 reads CASTPPPRGETQYF. The CDR3 nucleotides read TGTGCCAGCACCCCCCCACCCCGGGGAGAGACCCAGTACTTC.

The chain couples TRBV4-1 to TRBJ2-5; D possibly corresponds to TRBD1 (6 bases). The CDR3 contains 15 residues. Trimming cost V 7 bases and J 2 bases, with 17 bases left between them. Germline CDR1 and CDR2: MGHRA and YSYEKL. CDR3 sequence (DNA): TGCGCCAGCACTAGGCAGCCCGACAGGCAAGAGACCCAGTACTTC. The encoded protein is CASTRQPDRQETQYF.

V usage is TRBV14 and J usage is TRBJ2-1; tentatively, D is TRBD2 (5 bases). This CDR3 is built from 13 residues. The germline V gene encodes CDR1 SGHDN and CDR2 FVKESK. Trimming removed 4 bases from V and 3 bases from J, with 7 bases in between. The CDR3 region has the DNA TGTGCCAGCAGCCTCGGGAACTACAATGAGCAGTTCTTC. Residues: CASSLGNYNEQFF.

This clone was counted between two and nine times. The rearrangement joins TRBV7-3 to TRBJ2-5; D is unclear. This CDR3 comprises 13 residues. The germline V gene encodes CDR1 SGHTA and CDR2 FQGTGA. V dropped 6 bases and J dropped 2 bases, with 10 bases sitting between them. The CDR3 sequence: CASSTDRQETQYF. CDR3 bases: TGTGCCAGCAGTACAGATCGACAAGAGACCCAGTACTTC.

V gene TRBV7-9 combines with J gene TRBJ1-4; the match to TRBD1 covers 7 bases. CDR1 is SEHNR and CDR2 is FQNEAQ in the germline V gene (reference sequence). CDR3 length equals 16 residues. V lost 2 bases and J lost 5; bases outside the gene matches: 8. CDR3 nucleotide sequence: TGTGCCAGCAGCTTAAGAGGGGACAGCTCAAATGAAAAACTGTTTTTT. Residues: CASSLRGDSSNEKLFF.

This clone has a single count. Other DNA sequences in this sample translate to the same CDR3. The J gene is TRBJ2-3, the V gene TRBV7-2; no clear D. Trimming stripped 3 bases from V and 6 bases from J, with 4 bases between. CDR1 SGHTA and CDR2 FQGNSA come from the germline V gene. The CDR3 covers 11 residues. Here the CDR3 reads CASSFGDTQYF. Written as DNA, the CDR3 is TGTGCCAGCAGCTTTGGGGATACGCAGTATTTT.

In its sample, this clone was seen a few times. This specimen includes other DNA sequences encoding the same CDR3. The rearrangement links TRBV28 to TRBJ2-5; the match to TRBD2 covers 7 bases. V was clipped by 3 bases and J by 4 bases; unmatched bases: 2. CDR3 length: 13 amino acids. Germline V lookup: CDR1 MDHEN, CDR2 SYDVKM. For the CDR3, the DNA is TGTGCCAGCAGTTTGGGGGGGAGAGAGACCCAGTACTTC. Amino acids: CASSLGGRETQYF. Variable domain in full (rest from reference TRBV28 and TRBJ2-5): DVKVTQSSRYLVKRTGEKVFLECVQDMDHENMFWYRQDPGLGLRLIYFSYDVKMKEKGDIPEGYSVSREKKERFSLILESASTNQTSMYLCASSLGGRETQYFGPGTRLLVL.

V and J are TRBV7-2 and TRBJ2-7, with D unresolved. From germline, CDR1 is SGHTA and CDR2 FQGNSA. Trimming took off 3 bases at V and 2 bases at J, with 14 bases between the two ends. This CDR3 region has 15 residues. The CDR3 region is CASSLTQNPTYEQYF. CDR3 coding DNA: TGTGCCAGCAGCTTGACCCAGAACCCCACCTACGAGCAGTACTTC.

The chain employs TRBV27 and TRBJ2-3; 13 nucleotides line up with TRBD2. The CDR3 has 15 residues. V gave up 1 base and J gave up 6 bases; unmatched junction bases: 1. Germline V gives CDR1 MNHEY, CDR2 SMNVEV (reference sequence). CDR3 residues: CASSLWTSGSDTQYF. CDR3 bases: TGTGCCAGCAGTTTATGGACTAGCGGGAGTGATACGCAGTATTTT.

This rearrangement joins TRBV19 to TRBJ2-7; D is tentatively TRBD1 or TRBD2 (5 bases each). Trimming pared 0 bases from V and 0 bases from J, leaving 9 bases between. This CDR3 spans 15 amino acids. Germline CDR1 is LNHDA and CDR2 is SQIVND (reference sequence). The CDR3 sequence is CASSIDPGSSYEQYF. In DNA form, the CDR3 reads TGTGCCAGTAGTATAGATCCAGGGAGCTCCTACGAGCAGTACTTC.

The sample holds a few counts of this clone. The chain recombines TRBV6-5 with TRBJ2-1; TRBD2 matches at 7 bases. The ends lost 0 bases at V and 7 bases at J; junction bases unmatched: 9. Germline V gene sequence: CDR1 MNHEY, CDR2 SVGAGI. The CDR3 has 16 residues. The CDR3 is CASSYSPLAPINEQFF. The CDR3 DNA reads as TGTGCCAGCAGTTACTCCCCACTAGCGCCTATAAATGAGCAGTTCTTC.

The V and J genes are TRBV6-1 and TRBJ2-1, with no clear D. V was pared by 5 bases and J by 14 bases, with 16 bases between. Per the germline V gene, CDR1 is MNHNS and CDR2 is SASEGT. CDR3 size: 12 residues. The CDR3 here is CASSSQIHLEFF. In DNA, the CDR3 is TGTGCCAGCAGTTCACAAATACACCTTGAGTTCTTC.

The gene calls are TRBV10-3 and TRBJ2-3, with 10 bases aligning to TRBD2. Germline V CDR1 and CDR2: ENHRY, SYGVKD. The CDR3 is made up of 15 amino acids. The trim removed 2 bases at V and 3 bases at J, leaving 2 bases unmatched. The CDR3 spells CAISELAGVTDTQYF. The CDR3 nucleotides read TGTGCCATCAGTGAGCTAGCGGGAGTAACAGATACGCAGTATTTT.

This rearrangement joins TRBV2 to TRBJ1-4; perhaps TRBD1 as D (5 bases). V dropped 6 bases and J dropped 3 bases, with 20 bases sitting between them. The germline CDR1 and CDR2 sequences are SNHLY and FYNNEI. The CDR3 is 17 amino acids. CDR3 nucleotide sequence: TGTGCCAGCAGGAAGCTGGCCCAGAGAGGGGCTAATGAAAAACTGTTTTTT. Amino acid sequence: CASRKLAQRGANEKLFF. The full variable domain, its missing parts supplied by reference TRBV2 and TRBJ1-4, is EPEVTQTPSHQVTQMGQEVILRCVPISNHLYFYWYRQILGQKVEFLVSFYNNEISEKSEIFDDQFSVERPDGSNFTLKIRSTKLEDSAMYFCASRKLAQRGANEKLFFGSGTQLSVL.

This clone was observed a few times. The chain carries TRBV18 and TRBJ1-2, with 10 positions matching TRBD1. Trimming removed 3 bases from V and 7 bases from J; junction bases left unmatched: 8. CDR1 and CDR2 (germline): KGHSH, LQKENI. This CDR3 spans 15 amino acids. CDR3 nucleotides: TGTGCCAGCTCACCTCAAGGACAGGGGGGTTTTGGCTACACCTTC. Protein: CASSPQGQGGFGYTF. Looking up the rest from reference TRBV18 and TRBJ1-2 gives the full variable domain: NAGVMQNPRHLVRRRGQEARLRCSPMKGHSHVYWYRQLPEEGLKFMVYLQKENIIDESGMPKERFSAEFPKEGPSILRIQQVVRGDSAAYFCASSPQGQGGFGYTFGSGTRLTVV.

In this sample, this clone turned up a few times. In nucleotides, the CDR3 is TGTGCCAGCAGCTTAGCCCTGAACTCGTACTACAATGAGCAGTTCTTC. It translates to CASSLALNSYYNEQFF. The V call is TRBV11-3, the J call TRBJ2-1; no definite D call. CDR3 length equals 16 residues. V gave up 1 base and J gave up 3 bases, with 13 bases separating them. Germline CDR1 reads SGHNT; CDR2 reads YENEEA.

This chain links TRBV11-1 with TRBJ2-7, with 15 bases fitting TRBD2. This CDR3 is 17 amino acids long. Per germline, CDR1 SGHAT and CDR2 FQDESV (reference sequence). J gave up 1 base and V 5 bases, and 6 bases lay outside the gene matches. CDR3 coding DNA: TGTGCCAGCAGCAAGGGACTAGCGGGAGGTTCTTCCTACGAGCAGTACTTC. Translated: CASSKGLAGGSSYEQYF.

This clone occurred a few times. V gene TRBV10-3 combines with J gene TRBJ2-1; D is uncertain. This CDR3 has 15 amino acids. Germline lookup yields CDR1 ENHRY and CDR2 SYGVKD. Trimming took off 4 bases at V and 2 bases at J, with 12 bases between the two ends. CDR3 in DNA: TGTGCCATCAGTGGCAGGAACGCTGCCTACAATGAGCAGTTCTTC. Encoded protein: CAISGRNAAYNEQFF.

This clone showed up just a few times. This chain uses TRBV7-2 with TRBJ1-1; unclear D gene. The germline gives CDR1 SGHTA, CDR2 FQGNSA. V was cut by 5 bases and J by 8 bases, with 9 bases left in between. The CDR3 totals 11 residues. CDR3 DNA sequence: TGTGCCAGCAGCGGACGGGCCGAAGCTTTCTTT. Amino acid sequence: CASSGRAEAFF.

This clone showed up just a few times. The chain combines TRBV6-1 with TRBJ1-1, with D hard to call. The length of the CDR3 is 14 residues. From germline, CDR1 is MNHNS and CDR2 SASEGT. Trimming took 2 bases from V and 1 from J, leaving 8 bases between them. In DNA form, the CDR3 reads TGTGCCAGCAGTGAACGTCGGGGGAACACTGAAGCTTTCTTT. Residues: CASSERRGNTEAFF.

This clone was counted a few times. The rearrangement links TRBV28 to TRBJ1-2; 8 positions agree with TRBD1. V shed 6 bases and J 5 bases; nucleotides not matched to a gene: 5. Germline CDR1 MDHEN, CDR2 SYDVKM. The CDR3 covers 13 residues. The CDR3 DNA follows: TGTGCCAGCAGCCAAGACAGGGGTTATGGCTACACCTTC. Translated: CASSQDRGYGYTF.